These 5 T cell receptor beta chains share one sample of origin, sequenced in a study of shared clonotypes between healthy human individuals. The table came from immunoSEQ multiplex PCR; TCRdb's copy has only in-frame clones and leaves some out. Of 190,000 or so clones listed, around 93% are singletons. Sequencing was performed on naive CD4+ T cells sorted from blood. Stated subset: CD45RA+ positively selected. The receptors originated from a woman in her twenties or thirties in good health.

The CDR3 protein is CASSKQGKEAFF. DNA for the CDR3: TGTGCCAGCAGTAAACAGGGTAAGGAAGCTTTCTTT. This chain links TRBV6-1 with TRBJ1-1, with D perhaps matching TRBD1 (6 bases). Trimming removed 5 bases from V and 8 bases from J, with 12 bases in between. Per germline, CDR1 MNHNS and CDR2 SASEGT. The CDR3 covers 12 residues.

CDR3 coding DNA: TGCGCCAGCAGCCAAGGCAGGGGGCTGAGGCTGAGTACTGAAGCTTTCTTT. Translating it yields CASSQGRGLRLSTEAFF. The rearrangement links TRBV4-1 to TRBJ1-1, with 8 bases lining up with TRBD1. The CDR3 contains 17 residues. V lost 1 base and J lost 5; bases outside the gene matches: 12. CDR1 and CDR2 (germline): MGHRA, YSYEKL.

This rearrangement joins TRBV5-1 to TRBJ2-2, with TRBD2 identical over 7 bases. The CDR3 contains 14 residues. Trimming at V came to 6 bases and at J to 6 bases, leaving 8 bases not matched to a gene. Per germline, CDR1 SGHRS and CDR2 YFSETQ. CDR3: CASIWEGFAGELFF. The CDR3 nucleotides read TGCGCCAGCATCTGGGAGGGGTTCGCCGGGGAGCTGTTTTTT.

The table lists this clone with a count of one. The rearrangement joins TRBV6-6 to TRBJ1-2; weak D call: TRBD1 (5 bases). The CDR3 totals 13 residues. V gave up 8 bases and J gave up 6 bases, with 16 bases separating them. Germline lookup yields CDR1 MNHNY and CDR2 SVGAGI (reference sequence). CDR3 protein: CASGGAPRDGYTF. Written as DNA, the CDR3 is TGTGCCAGCGGGGGAGCGCCGAGGGATGGCTACACCTTC.

The V call is TRBV6-6, the J call TRBJ1-5, with D hard to call. The CDR3 length is 13 residues. The germline gives CDR1 MNHNY, CDR2 SVGAGI (reference sequence). The V and J ends lost 6 bases and 4 bases respectively, with 10 bases between them. CDR3 nucleotide sequence: TGTGCCAGCAGGGAAGGAAATAATCAGCCCCAGCATTTT. It specifies CASREGNNQPQHF.